This is a list of T cell receptor beta chains from one sample in a study of blood T cell repertoires in COVID-19. Using immunoSEQ multiplex PCR, the repertoire was profiled, and TCRdb retains in-frame clones only, with some absent. The table includes 150,000 to 200,000 clones, approximately 90% detected once. The sample taken for sequencing was peripheral blood. The receptors were gathered from a woman aged 45 to 65 with acute or convalescent COVID-19. CDR3s include the opening cysteine and the closing phenylalanine or tryptophan. A D gene is named only where the DNA matches it firmly. The listing skips clone size in some rows; elsewhere it reads once, few, many or a size class.

v_gene,d_gene,abundance,j_gene,CDR3nt,CDR3aa
TRBV19,.,once,TRBJ1-5,TGTGCCAGTAGTGAGGGCGGATTTGGGAGTCAGCCCCAGCATTTT,CASSEGGFGSQPQHF
TRBV7-8,.,.,TRBJ2-7,TGTGCCAGCAGCCACTTTAGGAGGGGCCTTACCTACGAGCAGTACTTC,CASSHFRRGLTYEQYF
TRBV3-1/TRBV3-2,TRBD1,.,TRBJ1-4,TGTGCCAGCAGCCAATTCAGGGGGGCCCCAACTAATGAAAAACTGTTTTTT,CASSQFRGAPTNEKLFF
TRBV9,.,.,TRBJ1-4,TGTGCCAGCAGCCTACAGGGCTTGGCGACTAATGAAAAACTGTTTTTT,CASSLQGLATNEKLFF
TRBV10-3,.,.,TRBJ1-1,TGTGCCATCAGTGGAACAGGGAACACTGAAGCTTTCTTT,CAISGTGNTEAFF
TRBV5-5,TRBD1,once,TRBJ1-2,TGTGCCAGCAGCGTTCTACCACCGGGACAGGGAGAACATGGCTACACCTTC,CASSVLPPGQGEHGYTF
TRBV6-5,.,.,TRBJ2-3,TGTGCCAGCAAGCCTACCCCCCGAACAGATACGCAGTATTTT,CASKPTPRTDTQYF
TRBV5-4,TRBD2,.,TRBJ2-1,TGTGCCAGCAGCCAACCTAGCGGGGGTAGCTCCTACAATGAGCAGTTCTTC,CASSQPSGGSSYNEQFF
TRBV27,TRBD1,.,TRBJ1-2,TGTGCCAGCAGTGTCGTCGGGGGACAGACCTATGGCTACACCTTC,CASSVVGGQTYGYTF
TRBV27,TRBD1,once,TRBJ2-7,TGTGCCAGCAGTTTTCAGGGACAGGGCTACGAGCAGTACTTC,CASSFQGQGYEQYF